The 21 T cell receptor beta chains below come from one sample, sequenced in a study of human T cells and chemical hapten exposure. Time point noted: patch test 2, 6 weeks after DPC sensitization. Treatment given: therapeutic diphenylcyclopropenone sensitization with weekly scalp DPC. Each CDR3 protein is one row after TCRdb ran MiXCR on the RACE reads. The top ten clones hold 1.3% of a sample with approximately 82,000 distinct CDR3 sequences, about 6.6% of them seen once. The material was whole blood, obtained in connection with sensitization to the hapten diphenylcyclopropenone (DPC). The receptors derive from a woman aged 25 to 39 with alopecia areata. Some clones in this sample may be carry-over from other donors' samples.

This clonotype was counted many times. The chain's CDR3 is CASSLASSNYGYTF. The CDR3 DNA is TGTGCCAGCAGCTTGGCGTCATCTAACTATGGCTACACCTTC. This chain joins TRBV5-5 and TRBJ1-2; no clear D gene. V was pared by 0 bases and J by 0 bases, with 6 bases between. From germline, CDR1 is SGHKS and CDR2 YYEKEE (reference sequence). The CDR3 consists of 14 residues.

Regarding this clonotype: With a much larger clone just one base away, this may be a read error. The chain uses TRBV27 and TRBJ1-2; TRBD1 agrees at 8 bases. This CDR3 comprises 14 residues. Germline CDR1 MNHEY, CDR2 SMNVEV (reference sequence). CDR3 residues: CANSTQWTGPGYTF. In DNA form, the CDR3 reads TGTGCCAACAGTACCCAGTGGACAGGGCCCGGCTACACCTTC.

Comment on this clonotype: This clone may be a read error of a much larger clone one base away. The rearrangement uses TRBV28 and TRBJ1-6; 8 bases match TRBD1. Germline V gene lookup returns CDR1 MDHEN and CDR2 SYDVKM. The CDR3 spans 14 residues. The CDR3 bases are TGTGCCAGCAGTTTAGGGACAGGAAATTCACCCCTCCTCTTT. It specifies CASSLGTGNSPLLF.

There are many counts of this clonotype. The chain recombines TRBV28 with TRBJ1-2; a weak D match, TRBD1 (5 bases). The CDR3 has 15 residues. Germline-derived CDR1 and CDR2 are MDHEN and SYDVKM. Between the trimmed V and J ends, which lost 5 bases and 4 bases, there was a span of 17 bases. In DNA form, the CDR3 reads TGTGCCAGCAGTCCCCCGGGGCAGGCACTCTATGGCTACACCTTC. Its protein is CASSPPGQALYGYTF.

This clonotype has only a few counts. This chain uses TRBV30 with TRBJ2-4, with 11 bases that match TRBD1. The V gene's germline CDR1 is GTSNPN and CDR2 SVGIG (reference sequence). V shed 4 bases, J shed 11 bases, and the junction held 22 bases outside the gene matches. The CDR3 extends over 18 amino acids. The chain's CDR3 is CAWTRDRGFRASQNVQYF. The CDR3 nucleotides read TGTGCCTGGACGAGGGACAGGGGGTTCAGGGCATCACAGAACGTTCAGTACTTC.

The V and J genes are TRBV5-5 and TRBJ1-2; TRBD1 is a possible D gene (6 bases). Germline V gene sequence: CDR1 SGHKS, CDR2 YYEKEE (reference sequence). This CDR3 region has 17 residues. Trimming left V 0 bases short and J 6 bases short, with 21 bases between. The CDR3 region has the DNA TGTGCCAGCAGCTTGGAGCCGGGACAAAGTCTGGCGAATGGCTACACCTTC. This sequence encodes CASSLEPGQSLANGYTF.

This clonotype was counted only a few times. The CDR3, as DNA: TGTGCCAGCAGGGCGGACAGGGGGGGTCAGCCCCAGCATTTT. Amino acid sequence: CASRADRGGQPQHF. V usage is TRBV2 and J usage is TRBJ1-5; 10 bases match TRBD1. The V gene's germline CDR1 is SNHLY and CDR2 FYNNEI. J lost 6 bases, V lost 6 bases, and 5 bases had no gene match. CDR3 size: 14 residues. Supplemented by reference TRBV2 and TRBJ1-5, the full variable domain reads EPEVTQTPSHQVTQMGQEVILRCVPISNHLYFYWYRQILGQKVEFLVSFYNNEISEKSEIFDDQFSVERPDGSNFTLKIRSTKLEDSAMYFCASRADRGGQPQHFGDGTRLSIL.

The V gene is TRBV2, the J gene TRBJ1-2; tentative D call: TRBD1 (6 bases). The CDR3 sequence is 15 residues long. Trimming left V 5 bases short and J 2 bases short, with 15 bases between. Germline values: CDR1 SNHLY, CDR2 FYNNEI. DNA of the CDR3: TGTGCCAGCAGTCCTTTCGAGGGGGGGAACTATGGCTACACCTTC. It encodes CASSPFEGGNYGYTF.

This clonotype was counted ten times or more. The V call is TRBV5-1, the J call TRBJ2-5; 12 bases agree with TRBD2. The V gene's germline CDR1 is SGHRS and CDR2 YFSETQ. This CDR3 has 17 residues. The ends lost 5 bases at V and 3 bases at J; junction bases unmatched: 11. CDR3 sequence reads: CASSRTGTSGPEETQYF. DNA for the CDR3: TGCGCCAGCAGTCGAACCGGGACTAGCGGGCCTGAAGAGACCCAGTACTTC.

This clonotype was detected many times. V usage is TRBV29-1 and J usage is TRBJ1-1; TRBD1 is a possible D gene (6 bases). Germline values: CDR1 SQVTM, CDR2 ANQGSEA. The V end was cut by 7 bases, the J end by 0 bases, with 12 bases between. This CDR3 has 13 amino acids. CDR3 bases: TGCAGCGCCGGACAGAGCATGAACACTGAAGCTTTCTTT. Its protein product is CSAGQSMNTEAFF.

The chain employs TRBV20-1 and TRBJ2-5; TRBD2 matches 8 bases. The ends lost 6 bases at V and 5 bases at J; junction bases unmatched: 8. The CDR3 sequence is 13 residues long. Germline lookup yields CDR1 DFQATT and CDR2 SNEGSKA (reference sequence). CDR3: CSARSSGWETQYF. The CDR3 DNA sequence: TGCAGTGCCAGATCTAGCGGGTGGGAGACCCAGTACTTC.

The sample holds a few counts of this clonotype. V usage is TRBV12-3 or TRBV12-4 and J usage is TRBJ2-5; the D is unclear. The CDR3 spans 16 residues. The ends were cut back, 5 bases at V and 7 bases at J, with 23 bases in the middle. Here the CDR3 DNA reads TGTGCCAGCAGTCGACCATGGACGGGTTCCGATGTGACCCAGTACTTC. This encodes CASSRPWTGSDVTQYF.

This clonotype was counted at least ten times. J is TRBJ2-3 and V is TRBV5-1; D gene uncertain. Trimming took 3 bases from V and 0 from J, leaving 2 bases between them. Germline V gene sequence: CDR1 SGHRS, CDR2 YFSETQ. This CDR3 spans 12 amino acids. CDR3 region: CASSSSTDTQYF. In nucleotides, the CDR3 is TGCGCCAGCAGCTCCAGCACAGATACGCAGTATTTT.

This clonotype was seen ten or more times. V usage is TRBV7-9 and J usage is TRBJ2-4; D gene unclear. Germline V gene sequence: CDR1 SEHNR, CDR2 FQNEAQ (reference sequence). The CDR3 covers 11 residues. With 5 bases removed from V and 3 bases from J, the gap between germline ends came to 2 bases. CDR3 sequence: CASSNKNIQYF. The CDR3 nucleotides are TGTGCCAGCAGCAACAAAAACATTCAGTACTTC. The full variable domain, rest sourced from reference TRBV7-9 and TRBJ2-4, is DTGVSQNPRHKITKRGQNVTFRCDPISEHNRLYWYRQTLGQGPEFLTYFQNEAQLEKSRLLSDRFSAERPKGSFSTLEIQRTEQGDSAMYLCASSNKNIQYFGAGTRLSVL.

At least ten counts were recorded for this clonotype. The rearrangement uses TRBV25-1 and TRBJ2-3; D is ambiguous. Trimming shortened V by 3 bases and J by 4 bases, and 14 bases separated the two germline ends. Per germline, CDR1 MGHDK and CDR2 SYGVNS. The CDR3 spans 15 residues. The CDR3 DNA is TGTGCCAGCAGTGACCTAGAAGGCAAAGCAGATACGCAGTATTTT. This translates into CASSDLEGKADTQYF.

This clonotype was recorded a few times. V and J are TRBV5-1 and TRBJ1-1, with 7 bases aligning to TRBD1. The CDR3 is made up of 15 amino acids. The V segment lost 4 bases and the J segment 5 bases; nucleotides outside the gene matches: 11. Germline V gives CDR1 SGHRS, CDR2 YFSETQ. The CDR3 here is CASSKQGSQETEAFF. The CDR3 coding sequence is TGCGCCAGCAGCAAACAGGGGTCCCAAGAGACTGAAGCTTTCTTT.

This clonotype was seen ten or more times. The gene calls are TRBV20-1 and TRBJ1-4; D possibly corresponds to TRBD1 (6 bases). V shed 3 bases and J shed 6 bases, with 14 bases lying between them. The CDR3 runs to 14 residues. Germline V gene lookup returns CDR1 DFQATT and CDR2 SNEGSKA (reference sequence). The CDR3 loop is CSASFAGAYEKLFF. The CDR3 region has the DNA TGCAGTGCTAGCTTCGCAGGGGCCTATGAAAAACTGTTTTTT.

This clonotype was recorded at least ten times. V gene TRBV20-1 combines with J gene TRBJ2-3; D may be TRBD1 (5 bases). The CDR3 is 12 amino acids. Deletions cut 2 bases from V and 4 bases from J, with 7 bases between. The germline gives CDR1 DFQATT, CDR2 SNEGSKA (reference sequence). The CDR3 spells CSARIRADTQYF. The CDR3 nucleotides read TGCAGTGCTAGAATCAGGGCAGATACGCAGTATTTT.

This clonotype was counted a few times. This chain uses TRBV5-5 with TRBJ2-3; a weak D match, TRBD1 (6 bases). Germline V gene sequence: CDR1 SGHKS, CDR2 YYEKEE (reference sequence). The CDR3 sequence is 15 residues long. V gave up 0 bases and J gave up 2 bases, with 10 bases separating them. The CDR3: CASSLVTGHTDTQYF. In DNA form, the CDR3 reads TGTGCCAGCAGCTTGGTTACAGGGCACACAGATACGCAGTATTTT.

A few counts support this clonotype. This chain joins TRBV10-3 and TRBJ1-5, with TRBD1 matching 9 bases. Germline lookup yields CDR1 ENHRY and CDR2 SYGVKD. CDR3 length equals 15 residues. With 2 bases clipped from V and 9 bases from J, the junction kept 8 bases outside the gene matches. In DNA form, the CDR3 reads TGTGCCATCAGTGAGGGGGACAGGGACCGAACGCCCCAGCATTTT. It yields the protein CAISEGDRDRTPQHF.

DNA for the CDR3: TGTGCCAGCTCACCGATGCACAATACCTACGAGCAGTACTTC. This codes for CASSPMHNTYEQYF. The chain is built from TRBV18 and TRBJ2-7; D not resolved. The V end was cut by 3 bases, the J end by 2 bases, with 11 bases between. This CDR3 has 14 amino acids. Germline CDR1 KGHSH, CDR2 LQKENI.